This T cell receptor (beta chain) was profiled in a study of T cell responses to AZD1222 COVID-19 vaccine. Findings and limits, study-wide: Possibly, clonal diversity was underestimated; donors were largely white British and included more females. Spike-specific TCR repertoires showed rising breadth and depth after two AZD1222 doses. Targets within unmutated variant regions were reportedly found for nearly half of spike-specific TCRs.

The repertoire was sequenced with immunoSEQ multiplex PCR; TCRdb's copy has only in-frame clones and lacks some. The sample contains about 120,000 clones, 80% to 90% of which appear only once. This clone was detected only a few times. The antigen remains undetermined. CDR3 size: 15 residues. The V end was cut by 5 bases, the J end by 5 bases, with 15 bases between. Looked up from germline, CDR1 is MDHEN and CDR2 is SYDVKM. The V call is TRBV28, the J call TRBJ1-4, with a tentative D call TRBD1 (6 bases). The clonotype originates from an adult in good health. Sequenced material: peripheral blood, taken on day 0 of MenACWY control vaccination. The DNA of the CDR3 is TGTGCCAGCAGTCCTCCGGGACAACAGAATGAAAAACTGTTTTTT. The encoded protein is CASSPPGQQNEKLFF.